This is a list of T cell receptor beta chains from one sample in a study of blood T cell repertoires in COVID-19. Measured with immunoSEQ multiplex PCR; TCRdb has only the in-frame clones, and not every one. The data hold approximately 300,000 clones, with approximately 90% observed a single time. The sequencing input was peripheral blood. These receptors came from a man in his forties with acute or convalescent COVID-19. The CDR3 runs from the conserved cysteine through the conserved F or W. Each record gives: CDR3 DNA, CDR3 protein, clone size, J gene, CDR3 length, V gene, D gene. D genes are given only for firm matches. Rows give clone size only sometimes, using once, few, many, or a class for an expanded clone.

DNA: TGTGCCAGCAGGACGGGTGGGTCCCTCCACTTT; CDR3: CASRTGGSLHF; size: .; J: TRBJ1-6; length: 11; V: TRBV25-1; D: .
DNA: TGTGCCAGCAGTTCCTACTCCGAGCAGTACTTC; CDR3: CASSSYSEQYF; size: .; J: TRBJ2-7; length: 11; V: TRBV28; D: .
DNA: TGTGCCAGCAACGGGCGGACAGGGGGCTGGAACGAGCAGTACTTC; CDR3: CASNGRTGGWNEQYF; size: .; J: TRBJ2-7; length: 15; V: TRBV2; D: TRBD1
DNA: TGTGCCTGGAGCCCGGGACAGGGGGCGCTGGGCACTGAAGCTTTCTTT; CDR3: CAWSPGQGALGTEAFF; size: .; J: TRBJ1-1; length: 16; V: TRBV30; D: TRBD1
DNA: TGTGCCAGCAGCTTAGGAGTTGGGGGGGCAGGATCGACGCAGTATTTT; CDR3: CASSLGVGGAGSTQYF; size: few; J: TRBJ2-3; length: 16; V: TRBV11-2; D: .
DNA: TGCGCCAGCAGAAGACAGGGGTCGGATACGCAGTATTTT; CDR3: CASRRQGSDTQYF; size: .; J: TRBJ2-3; length: 13; V: TRBV10-1; D: TRBD1
DNA: TGTGCCAGCAGCTCAACACTTGGGGAGACGCAGTTCTTC; CDR3: CASSSTLGETQFF; size: .; J: TRBJ2-1; length: 13; V: TRBV5-4; D: .
DNA: TGTGCCACCAGCAGAGATCCCGGGGAGGACACTGAAGCTTTCTTT; CDR3: CATSRDPGEDTEAFF; size: .; J: TRBJ1-1; length: 15; V: TRBV15; D: .
DNA: TGTGCCACCGCCCGGCAGGGGCCGGGTGAAAAACTGTTTTTT; CDR3: CATARQGPGEKLFF; size: .; J: TRBJ1-4; length: 14; V: TRBV19; D: .
DNA: TGTGCCAGTAGTCTCCGCCTGGTAGTCTACAATGAGCAGTTCTTC; CDR3: CASSLRLVVYNEQFF; size: .; J: TRBJ2-1; length: 15; V: TRBV19; D: .
DNA: TGTGCCAGCAGCCCTGCAGGGCGTAGCACAGATACGCAGTATTTT; CDR3: CASSPAGRSTDTQYF; size: .; J: TRBJ2-3; length: 15; V: TRBV7-6; D: .
DNA: TGTGCCAGCAGTGTAAAGGACAGGGCGAAGGCCTATAATTCACCCCTCCACTTT; CDR3: CASSVKDRAKAYNSPLHF; size: .; J: TRBJ1-6; length: 18; V: TRBV6-4; D: TRBD1
DNA: TGTGCCAGCAGCCCGCGTTTGGCGGGGGCCGACACAGATACGCAGTATTTT; CDR3: CASSPRLAGADTDTQYF; size: .; J: TRBJ2-3; length: 17; V: TRBV5-4; D: .
DNA: TGCGCCAGCAGCTTAACAGGGTCTGGAAACACCATATATTTT; CDR3: CASSLTGSGNTIYF; size: .; J: TRBJ1-3; length: 14; V: TRBV5-1; D: .
DNA: TGTGCCAGCAGTGAACTAGCGAGAAATGAGCAGTTCTTC; CDR3: CASSELARNEQFF; size: once; J: TRBJ2-1; length: 13; V: TRBV2; D: .
DNA: TGCGCCAGCAGCTTGGGAGCCCTAAGCTCTGGGGCCAACGTCCTGACTTTC; CDR3: CASSLGALSSGANVLTF; size: .; J: TRBJ2-6; length: 17; V: TRBV5-1; D: .
DNA: TGTGCCAGCAGTTCTACAGGGAACTATGGCTACACCTTC; CDR3: CASSSTGNYGYTF; size: .; J: TRBJ1-2; length: 13; V: TRBV28; D: .
DNA: TGTGCCAGTAGTACCCGGGCTCAGGGGAATGAAAAACTGTTTTTT; CDR3: CASSTRAQGNEKLFF; size: .; J: TRBJ1-4; length: 15; V: TRBV19; D: .
DNA: TGTGCCAGCAGTTCCGAGGTAACAGGGGTGGATCAGCCCCAGCATTTT; CDR3: CASSSEVTGVDQPQHF; size: .; J: TRBJ1-5; length: 16; V: TRBV28; D: TRBD1
DNA: TGTGCCAGCAGCTTATGGGACAGGGGGCGCGGTGGCTACACCTTC; CDR3: CASSLWDRGRGGYTF; size: .; J: TRBJ1-2; length: 15; V: TRBV9; D: TRBD1
DNA: TGTGCCAGCAGTTCGGCAGGGACCTACAATGAGCAGTTCTTC; CDR3: CASSSAGTYNEQFF; size: few; J: TRBJ2-1; length: 14; V: TRBV27; D: .
DNA: TGTGCCAGCAGTTACGGGGGGGAGCGGGATACGCAGTATTTT; CDR3: CASSYGGERDTQYF; size: .; J: TRBJ2-3; length: 14; V: TRBV6-5; D: TRBD2
DNA: TGTGCCAGCAGCTTACAGACAGGGGGCACTGAAGCTTTCTTT; CDR3: CASSLQTGGTEAFF; size: .; J: TRBJ1-1; length: 14; V: TRBV7-3; D: TRBD1
DNA: TGTGCCAGCAGCCTGGGACAGTATAATTCACCCCTCCACTTT; CDR3: CASSLGQYNSPLHF; size: .; J: TRBJ1-6; length: 14; V: TRBV4-2; D: TRBD1
DNA: TGTGCCAGCAGTGGGGCTAGCGGGGGGGATTTCCGTTCCAGCCACGAGCAGTACTTC; CDR3: CASSGASGGDFRSSHEQYF; size: .; J: TRBJ2-7; length: 19; V: TRBV2; D: TRBD2